The text below deals with one T cell receptor beta chain. As processed by the authors: Reference gene primers were amplified, and this amplification served to estimate nucleated cell counts. Measured with immunoSEQ multiplex PCR; TCRdb has only the in-frame clones, and not every one. V and J calls and clone size are given by that table; D and trimming were obtained from the DNA. The sample contains some 50,000 clones, 70% to 85% of which appear only once. This entry comes from a study of blood T cell repertoires in COVID-19. Study-level background: The samples span acute and convalescent COVID-19 from the United States, Italy and Spain. From T cells, B-cell-depleted T cells, or PBMCs came the material, which was cDNA or gDNA.

V lost 2 bases, J lost 0 bases, and 20 bases lay in between. CDR1 is SEHNR, CDR2 FQNEAQ, per germline (reference sequence). This CDR3 spans 19 amino acids. The chain joins TRBV7-9 to TRBJ1-5; a weak D match, TRBD1 (6 bases). This receptor was taken from a human donor in a cohort sampled during active COVID-19. Sequencing was done on a sample of peripheral blood. The CDR3 DNA reads TGTGCCAGCAGCTTATGGGTGGGCAGGGGCTCCTATAGCAATCAGCCCCAGCATTTT. It yields the protein CASSLWVGRGSYSNQPQHF.